Shown below are 13 T cell receptor beta chains from a single sample sequenced in a study of cytomegalovirus exposure and HLA in healthy donors. The PCR made use of 60 Vbeta and 13 Jbeta primers. The data were produced by immunoSEQ multiplex PCR, yet TCRdb's version contains in-frame clones alone and is incomplete. The data contain some 150,000 clones, 70% to 85% of them seen just once; the ten biggest clones take up about 2.2%. Sequenced input: PBMCs. These receptors came from a middle-aged man in good health and CMV-seronegative.

The chain has TRBV7-2 and TRBJ2-2; D is ambiguous. The V end lost 2 bases, the J end lost 1 base, and 8 bases lay between the germline ends. Germline lookup yields CDR1 SGHTA and CDR2 FQGNSA. The CDR3 sequence is 15 residues long. The CDR3 DNA sequence: TGTGCCAGCAGCTTATATCGACAGAACACCGGGGAGCTGTTTTTT. This translates into CASSLYRQNTGELFF.

V usage is TRBV7-9 and J usage is TRBJ1-4; maybe TRBD1 (6 bases). The CDR3 has 15 amino acids. CDR1 is SEHNR and CDR2 is FQNEAQ in the germline V gene (reference sequence). The V and J ends lost 5 bases and 0 bases respectively, with 10 bases between them. The CDR3 region is CASSPGQPTNEKLFF. The CDR3 region has the DNA TGTGCCAGCAGCCCGGGACAACCAACTAATGAAAAACTGTTTTTT.

The count of this clone is one. This sequence joins TRBV6-1 and TRBJ2-3, with 9 bases that match TRBD2. Looked up from germline, CDR1 is MNHNS and CDR2 is SASEGT. This CDR3 contains 18 residues. V shed 4 bases and J 4 bases; nucleotides not matched to a gene: 15. The CDR3: CASSAVRTSALAPDTQYF. The DNA for the CDR3 is TGTGCCAGCAGTGCTGTTCGGACTAGCGCTCTAGCCCCAGATACGCAGTATTTT.

The rearrangement links TRBV5-4 to TRBJ1-4; TRBD1 matches at 7 bases. V lost 4 bases to trimming and J lost 0 bases; unmatched junction nucleotides: 6. Germline V gene sequence: CDR1 SGHNT, CDR2 YYREEE (reference sequence). CDR3 length: 16 residues. CDR3 bases: TGTGCCAGCAGCCCTACAGGGGACCCAACTAATGAAAAACTGTTTTTT. Translated: CASSPTGDPTNEKLFF.

The chain employs TRBV28 and TRBJ1-5; 7 bases agree with TRBD1. The CDR3 extends over 15 amino acids. Per germline, CDR1 MDHEN and CDR2 SYDVKM. V trimming: 10 bases; J trimming: 0 bases; junction bases outside the gene matches: 9. In DNA form, the CDR3 reads TGTGCCATCCAGGGGGACAGACCTAGCAATCAGCCCCAGCATTTT. It is translated as CAIQGDRPSNQPQHF.

The genes are TRBV28 and TRBJ1-4, with D maybe TRBD1 (6 bases). Germline CDR1 reads MDHEN; CDR2 reads SYDVKM. The CDR3 loop spans 15 amino acids. V shed 6 bases and J shed 9 bases, with 20 bases lying between them. The CDR3 bases are TGTGCCAGCAGCTCCCCGACAGGTACCATACAAAAACTGTTTTTT. This sequence encodes CASSSPTGTIQKLFF.

This clone was picked up one time. The chain combines TRBV7-2 with TRBJ2-5; 7 bases line up with TRBD2. Trimming removed 6 bases from V and 4 bases from J; junction bases left unmatched: 2. CDR1 is SGHTA and CDR2 is FQGNSA in the germline V gene. The CDR3 length is 12 residues. The CDR3 reads CASRIAGETQYF. The DNA of the CDR3 is TGTGCCAGCAGGATAGCGGGAGAGACCCAGTACTTC. The complete variable domain, with remaining parts taken from reference TRBV7-2 and TRBJ2-5, reads GAGVSQSPSNKVTEKGKDVELRCDPISGHTALYWYRQSLGQGLEFLIYFQGNSAPDKSGLPSDRFSAERTGGSVSTLTIQRTQQEDSAVYLCASRIAGETQYFGPGTRLLVL.

This chain uses TRBV27 with TRBJ2-1; D is uncertain. V was shortened by 3 bases and J by 0 bases, with 9 bases between the two germline ends. The CDR3 consists of 15 residues. Germline lookup yields CDR1 MNHEY and CDR2 SMNVEV (reference sequence). The CDR3 sequence is CASSLGSSSYNEQFF. The CDR3 DNA reads TGTGCCAGCAGTTTGGGCTCGAGCTCCTACAATGAGCAGTTCTTC.

The chain uses TRBV5-4 and TRBJ1-3, with D unresolved. Germline V gene lookup returns CDR1 SGHNT and CDR2 YYREEE (reference sequence). Trimming cost V 3 bases and J 0 bases, with 4 bases left between them. The length of the CDR3 is 13 residues. CDR3 DNA sequence: TGTGCCAGCAGCTGGCCCTCTGGAAACACCATATATTTT. Residues: CASSWPSGNTIYF.

The chain recombines TRBV27 with TRBJ2-7; 8 bases map to TRBD1. Germline values: CDR1 MNHEY, CDR2 SMNVEV (reference sequence). The J segment lost 5 bases and the V segment lost 6 bases, leaving 12 bases of the junction unmatched. The CDR3 loop spans 15 amino acids. The CDR3 protein is CASSRGLDRADEQYF. In DNA form, the CDR3 reads TGTGCCAGCAGCCGAGGACTGGACAGGGCGGACGAGCAGTACTTC.

This clone was recorded once. The chain recombines TRBV5-1 with TRBJ2-5; the match to TRBD1 covers 11 bases. The V segment lost 5 bases and the J segment 7 bases; nucleotides outside the gene matches: 13. CDR1 SGHRS and CDR2 YFSETQ come from the germline V gene. This CDR3 comprises 16 residues. The CDR3 DNA reads TGCGCCAGCAGGCCATCGACCCCGGGACAGGGGGTGACCCAGTACTTC. Amino acid sequence: CASRPSTPGQGVTQYF.

The chain recombines TRBV28 with TRBJ2-6; no clear D gene. V lost 2 bases and J 0 bases, leaving 11 bases between the germline ends. CDR1 and CDR2 (germline): MDHEN, SYDVKM. The CDR3 runs to 17 residues. DNA of the CDR3: TGTGCCAGCAGTTTAGAACAACCTTTCTCTGGGGCCAACGTCCTGACTTTC. Its protein is CASSLEQPFSGANVLTF.

The chain combines TRBV10-2 with TRBJ2-7; perhaps TRBD2 as D (5 bases). Trimming shortened V by 0 bases and J by 4 bases, and 22 bases separated the two germline ends. Germline assignment: CDR1 WSHSY and CDR2 SAAADI. The CDR3 spans 18 residues. CDR3 loop: CASSESTRWTRAGYEQYF. The CDR3 DNA sequence: TGCGCCAGCAGTGAGTCCACGAGGTGGACGCGGGCCGGATACGAGCAGTACTTC.